This TCR beta chain was sequenced during a study of blood T cell repertoires in COVID-19. In germline, CDR1 is SEHNR, CDR2 FQNEAQ (reference sequence). V lost 2 bases and J 8 bases, leaving 4 bases between the germline ends. CDR3 length: 12 amino acids. Generated by immunoSEQ multiplex PCR, the TCRdb table keeps only in-frame clones and is missing some. The table records some 180,000 clones, around 78% of them present only once. The TCR originated in a woman older than 75 with active or convalescent COVID-19. Sequencing used peripheral blood. The chain has TRBV7-9 and TRBJ1-6, with no clear D. The CDR3 loop is CASSLTDSPLHF. The DNA for the CDR3 is TGTGCCAGCAGCTTAACAGATTCACCCCTCCACTTT. Drawing the rest from reference TRBV7-9 and TRBJ1-6, the complete variable domain is DTGVSQNPRHKITKRGQNVTFRCDPISEHNRLYWYRQTLGQGPEFLTYFQNEAQLEKSRLLSDRFSAERPKGSFSTLEIQRTEQGDSAMYLCASSLTDSPLHFGNGTRLTVT.